What follows are 6 T cell receptor beta chains derived from one specimen sequenced in a study of blood T cell repertoires in COVID-19. Generated by immunoSEQ multiplex PCR, the TCRdb table keeps only in-frame clones and is missing some. This sample carries roughly 100,000 clones, about 77% of them seen once, and the ten largest clones take approximately 9.2%. Sequencing used peripheral blood. Receptors were obtained from a woman aged 80 or over with acute or convalescent COVID-19.

The chain couples TRBV7-2 to TRBJ2-1; TRBD2 aligns across 13 bases. The CDR3 is 16 amino acids. After removal of 3 bases from V and 6 bases from J, the junction contained 5 bases not matched to a gene. Germline V gives CDR1 SGHTA, CDR2 FQGNSA. The CDR3 is CASSFPRLAGGNEQFF. CDR3 DNA: TGTGCCAGCAGCTTCCCACGACTAGCGGGAGGCAATGAGCAGTTCTTC.

V and J are TRBV3-1 (or the pseudogene TRBV3-2) and TRBJ2-2; TRBD2 aligns across 9 bases. This CDR3 is built from 16 residues. V dropped 3 bases and J dropped 5; count of bases not matched to a gene: 7. Germline lookup yields CDR1 LGHDT and CDR2 YNNKEL (reference sequence). CDR3 sequence (DNA): TGTGCCAGCAGCCATTTTTTAGCGGGAGAAACCGGGGAGCTGTTTTTT. This gives the protein CASSHFLAGETGELFF.

This clone was counted once. V usage is TRBV4-3 and J usage is TRBJ2-3, with TRBD2 identical over 11 bases. Trimming cost V 4 bases and J 0 bases; bases outside gene matches: 6. The CDR3 consists of 17 residues. The germline V gene encodes CDR1 LGHNA and CDR2 YSLEER. Here the CDR3 reads CASSRGLAGSSTDTQYF. The DNA for the CDR3 is TGCGCCAGCAGCCGTGGACTAGCGGGCTCTAGCACAGATACGCAGTATTTT.

This clone was seen more than once but under ten times. CDR3: CASSTGQGSGGYTF. The CDR3 DNA is TGTGCCAGCAGCACAGGACAGGGGAGTGGAGGCTACACCTTC. The V and J genes are TRBV5-4 and TRBJ1-2; 9 bases align to TRBD1. The J segment lost 8 bases and the V segment lost 4 bases, leaving 9 bases of the junction unmatched. Looked up from germline, CDR1 is SGHNT and CDR2 is YYREEE (reference sequence). The CDR3 totals 14 residues.

The genes are TRBV5-8 and TRBJ2-5, with TRBD2 as a possible D gene (7 bases). Germline loops: CDR1 SGHTS, CDR2 YDEGEE. Trimming left V 4 bases short and J 5 bases short, with 18 bases between. The CDR3 is made up of 15 amino acids. CDR3 residues: CASSAPSGGRETQYF. The CDR3 region has the DNA TGTGCCAGCAGCGCACCTTCGGGGGGCAGGGAGACCCAGTACTTC.

The V call is TRBV27, the J call TRBJ1-6; tentatively, D is TRBD1 (5 bases). Germline assignment: CDR1 MNHEY and CDR2 SMNVEV (reference sequence). CDR3 length: 15 amino acids. Between the trimmed V and J ends, which lost 6 bases and 5 bases, there was a span of 14 bases. The CDR3 DNA sequence: TGTGCCAGCAGGATCCGGACGGGGGATAATTCACCCCTCCACTTT. It specifies CASRIRTGDNSPLHF.